This paragraph covers one TCR beta chain sequence. This sample was taken from a study of cytomegalovirus exposure and HLA in healthy donors. PCR used 60 Vbeta primers and 13 Jbeta primers. The table came from immunoSEQ multiplex PCR; TCRdb's copy has only in-frame clones and leaves some out. The sample carries about 140,000 clones, approximately 70% recorded once. With V trimmed by 4 bases and J by 3 bases, 5 bases remained unmatched. CDR3 length: 14 residues. Germline CDR1 and CDR2: SGHRS and YFSETQ. Sequenced input: PBMCs. The chain joins TRBV5-1 to TRBJ1-1, with 8 bases identical to TRBD1. The sequence was collected from a woman aged 40 to 55 in good health and CMV-seronegative. CDR3 sequence reads: CASSRTGKDTEAFF. The CDR3 region has the DNA TGCGCCAGCAGCCGGACAGGGAAGGACACTGAAGCTTTCTTT.